These 30 T cell receptor beta chains were all obtained from the same sample, sequenced in a study of blood T cell repertoires in COVID-19. The assay was immunoSEQ multiplex PCR, and TCRdb's table has in-frame clones only and misses some. The data contain nearly 300,000 clones, less than 85% of them singletons. Sequenced material: peripheral blood. These TCRs come from a human donor with COVID-19, enrolled during active disease. The donor label of this sample is uncertain.

This chain uses TRBV5-1 with TRBJ2-1; D call uncertain. The germline V gene encodes CDR1 SGHRS and CDR2 YFSETQ. The CDR3 spans 16 residues. The germline V and J ends were trimmed by 0 bases and 6 bases, with 16 bases remaining between them. The CDR3: CASSLVGTAAPNEQFF. DNA for the CDR3: TGCGCCAGCAGCTTGGTCGGCACAGCCGCACCCAATGAGCAGTTCTTC.

The chain recombines TRBV27 with TRBJ2-5; 12 positions match TRBD2. V lost 6 bases, J lost 5 bases, and 13 bases stayed unmatched. In germline, CDR1 is MNHEY, CDR2 SMNVEV (reference sequence). The CDR3 extends over 17 amino acids. CDR3 DNA: TGTGCCAGCAGACAGACTAGCGGGAGACCTCAGGGGGAGACCCAGTACTTC. It codes for CASRQTSGRPQGETQYF.

The rearrangement uses TRBV5-1 and TRBJ2-1; 7 bases line up with TRBD2. The J segment lost 2 bases and the V segment lost 6 bases, leaving 5 bases of the junction unmatched. The germline V gene has CDR1 SGHRS and CDR2 YFSETQ. The CDR3 is 14 residues long. CDR3 in DNA: TGCGCCAGCACCCCCGGACTAGCCTACAATGAGCAGTTCTTC. Protein product: CASTPGLAYNEQFF.

In this sample, this clone turned up a few times. The J gene is TRBJ1-6, the V gene TRBV28; unclear D gene. V was trimmed by 1 base and J by 0 bases, leaving 4 bases between them. The CDR3 extends over 15 amino acids. The germline V gene has CDR1 MDHEN and CDR2 SYDVKM. CDR3 coding DNA: TGTGCCAGCAGTTTATCGAGCTCCTATAATTCACCCCTCCACTTT. Translation gives CASSLSSSYNSPLHF.

The J gene is TRBJ2-7, the V gene TRBV7-8; D gene uncertain. Germline loops: CDR1 SGHVS, CDR2 FQNEAQ. This CDR3 region has 12 residues. Trimming took off 4 bases at V and 3 bases at J, with 7 bases between the two ends. The CDR3 nucleotides are TGTGCCAGCAGCTACGAGATCTACGAGCAGTACTTC. Translating gives CASSYEIYEQYF.

V gene TRBV6-5 combines with J gene TRBJ2-4, with 7 bases identical to TRBD1. The CDR3 runs 15 residues. CDR1 and CDR2 from the germline V gene are MNHEY and SVGAGI. J gave up 0 bases and V 6 bases, and 5 bases lay outside the gene matches. The chain's CDR3 is CASRGTDLAKNIQYF. For the CDR3, the DNA is TGTGCCAGCAGAGGGACAGACTTAGCCAAAAACATTCAGTACTTC.

The genes are TRBV7-2 and TRBJ1-1; D gene unclear. V gave up 5 bases and J gave up 3 bases, with 4 bases separating them. The CDR3 is 11 residues long. CDR1 SGHTA and CDR2 FQGNSA come from the germline V gene. CDR3 coding DNA: TGTGCCAGCAGCCCTTACACTGAAGCTTTCTTT. It is translated as CASSPYTEAFF.

This chain links TRBV9 with TRBJ2-2, with TRBD2 matching 11 bases. The germline CDR1 and CDR2 sequences are SGDLS and YYNGEE. The CDR3 is 18 amino acids. The V and J ends lost 0 bases and 4 bases, in that order; junction bases with no gene match: 8. Written as DNA, the CDR3 is TGTGCCAGCAGCGTAGGACTAGCGGGGATAATGGGCACCGGGGAGCTGTTTTTT. The encoded protein is CASSVGLAGIMGTGELFF.

This rearrangement joins TRBV5-1 to TRBJ1-1; a weak D match, TRBD1 (5 bases). From germline, CDR1 is SGHRS and CDR2 YFSETQ. Trimming stripped 4 bases from V and 7 bases from J, with 20 bases between. CDR3 size: 15 residues. CDR3 region: CASSPDPGRGDEAFF. CDR3 DNA sequence: TGCGCCAGCAGCCCCGACCCCGGGCGGGGGGATGAAGCTTTCTTT.

This clone came up once. The chain links TRBV5-1 to TRBJ2-3; D unresolved. Looked up from germline, CDR1 is SGHRS and CDR2 is YFSETQ. This CDR3 comprises 14 residues. V lost 0 bases and J 2 bases, leaving 7 bases between the germline ends. The CDR3 protein is CASSLVQVTDTQYF. For the CDR3, the DNA is TGCGCCAGCAGCTTGGTACAAGTCACAGATACGCAGTATTTT.

The genes are TRBV10-3 and TRBJ1-1; D is uncertain. The V end was cut by 3 bases, the J end by 2 bases, with 7 bases between. Germline CDR1 ENHRY, CDR2 SYGVKD. The CDR3 runs to 13 residues. The CDR3 DNA sequence: TGTGCCATCAGTGATGGCAGAAACACTGAAGCTTTCTTT. Translating gives CAISDGRNTEAFF.

The chain has TRBV20-1 and TRBJ1-2, with a tentative D call TRBD1 (5 bases). The germline CDR1 and CDR2 sequences are DFQATT and SNEGSKA (reference sequence). Trimming cost V 6 bases and J 2 bases, with 7 bases left between them. This CDR3 is 11 amino acids long. The CDR3 here is CSATENYGYTF. CDR3 nucleotide sequence: TGCAGTGCGACAGAGAACTATGGCTACACCTTC.

The CDR3 sequence is CASSPQGGTSLNTGELFF. CDR3 sequence (DNA): TGTGCCAGCAGCCCACAGGGCGGGACTAGCCTAAACACCGGGGAGCTGTTTTTT. The J gene is TRBJ2-2, the V gene TRBV7-2, with 9 bases identical to TRBD2. There are 18 residues in the CDR3. Looked up from germline, CDR1 is SGHTA and CDR2 is FQGNSA. The J segment lost 2 bases and the V segment lost 5 bases, leaving 12 bases of the junction unmatched.

The genes are TRBV6-4 and TRBJ2-7; 12 positions match TRBD2. The CDR3 contains 15 residues. V lost 3 bases, J lost 3 bases, and 3 bases stayed unmatched. Germline assignment: CDR1 MRHNA and CDR2 SNTAGT. The chain's CDR3 is CASSELAGGIYEQYF. The CDR3 bases are TGTGCCAGCAGTGAGCTAGCGGGAGGGATCTACGAGCAGTACTTC.

V is TRBV7-2 and J is TRBJ1-3; possibly TRBD1 for D (5 bases). V shed 3 bases and J shed 2 bases, with 5 bases lying between them. The CDR3 contains 13 residues. CDR1 is SGHTA and CDR2 is FQGNSA in the germline V gene. CDR3 protein: CASSLDTGNTIYF. The CDR3, as DNA: TGTGCCAGCAGCTTGGACACTGGAAACACCATATATTTT.

The chain recombines TRBV5-1 with TRBJ1-4; possibly TRBD1 for D (6 bases). The V end lost 2 bases, the J end lost 6 bases, and 8 bases lay between the germline ends. CDR1 and CDR2 from the germline V gene are SGHRS and YFSETQ. The length of the CDR3 is 13 residues. For the CDR3, the DNA is TGCGCCAGCAGCTTACAGGGCCATGAAAAACTGTTTTTT. Protein: CASSLQGHEKLFF.

CDR3 sequence reads: CASSLTGERGYTF. The CDR3 coding sequence is TGTGCCAGCAGTTTAACAGGGGAGCGGGGCTACACCTTC. V is TRBV27 and J is TRBJ1-2; 7 bases match TRBD1. Germline CDR1 MNHEY, CDR2 SMNVEV (reference sequence). Germline trimming cut 2 bases from V and 8 bases from J; bases unmatched to any gene: 5. The CDR3 consists of 13 residues.

The rearrangement joins TRBV10-3 to TRBJ1-1; TRBD1 aligns across 8 bases. J gave up 5 bases and V 2 bases, and 10 bases lay outside the gene matches. CDR3 size: 16 residues. CDR1 is ENHRY and CDR2 is SYGVKD in the germline V gene. CDR3 DNA: TGTGCCATCAGTGAGAATCCTCGGACAGGGAGGACTGAAGCTTTCTTT. Translated: CAISENPRTGRTEAFF.

The chain links TRBV20-1 to TRBJ2-1; D gene ambiguous. Trimming took off 3 bases at V and 8 bases at J, with 11 bases between the two ends. The CDR3 is made up of 12 amino acids. Germline lookup yields CDR1 DFQATT and CDR2 SNEGSKA (reference sequence). The CDR3 bases are TGCAGTGCTAGTCCGTTAGCCGATGAGCAGTTCTTC. Amino acids: CSASPLADEQFF.

V gene TRBV15 combines with J gene TRBJ2-6; perhaps TRBD1 as D (6 bases). The CDR3 is 21 residues long. Germline V gives CDR1 LNHNV, CDR2 YYDKDF (reference sequence). V was cut by 0 bases and J by 0 bases, with 21 bases left in between. The CDR3 DNA reads as TGTGCCACCAGCAGAGATCTTGTCGCGACAGGTTTTAGCTCTGGGGCCAACGTCCTGACTTTC. Its protein is CATSRDLVATGFSSGANVLTF.

J is TRBJ1-1 and V is TRBV6-4; a weak D match, TRBD1 (6 bases). The CDR3 has 17 residues. Germline assignment: CDR1 MRHNA and CDR2 SNTAGT. Trimming cost V 5 bases and J 1 base, with 20 bases left between them. CDR3 sequence: CASSYARTGRWNTEAFF. Written as DNA, the CDR3 is TGTGCCAGCAGTTATGCAAGAACAGGGCGGTGGAACACTGAAGCTTTCTTT.

The chain couples TRBV3-1 (or the pseudogene TRBV3-2) to TRBJ1-1; no clear D gene. Germline lookup yields CDR1 LGHDT and CDR2 YNNKEL (reference sequence). V lost 0 bases and J 3 bases, leaving 5 bases between the germline ends. The CDR3 has 13 residues. CDR3 nucleotides: TGTGCCAGCAGCCAAGAGAGGGACACTGAAGCTTTCTTT. It translates to CASSQERDTEAFF.

This clone has a single count. In DNA form, the CDR3 reads TGCAGCGTTATGGGGCAATCTAGCACAGATACGCAGTATTTT. It codes for CSVMGQSSTDTQYF. The chain combines TRBV29-1 with TRBJ2-3; D possibly corresponds to TRBD1 (5 bases). Deletions cut 5 bases from V and 0 bases from J, with 12 bases between. The germline V gene has CDR1 SQVTM and CDR2 ANQGSEA. This CDR3 region has 14 residues.

This clone was picked up a small number of times. The gene calls are TRBV28 and TRBJ1-4; 7 bases align to TRBD1. Germline assignment: CDR1 MDHEN and CDR2 SYDVKM. The ends lost 3 bases at V and 5 bases at J; junction bases unmatched: 6. The CDR3 sequence is 15 residues long. The CDR3 region is CASSFRRGQNEKLFF. The CDR3 region has the DNA TGTGCCAGCAGTTTTAGGAGGGGGCAGAATGAAAAACTGTTTTTT.

The chain employs TRBV19 and TRBJ1-3; D not certain. Between the trimmed V and J ends, which lost 4 bases and 0 bases, there was a span of 10 bases. Germline CDR1 and CDR2: LNHDA and SQIVND (reference sequence). There are 15 residues in the CDR3. As DNA, the CDR3 is TGTGCCAGTAGTAGCGAAGGGAGCTCTGGAAACACCATATATTTT. This translates into CASSSEGSSGNTIYF.

The rearrangement joins TRBV7-3 to TRBJ2-1; the D gene is possibly TRBD1 (6 bases). The ends were cut back, 6 bases at V and 7 bases at J, with 16 bases in the middle. The germline V gene encodes CDR1 SGHTA and CDR2 FQGTGA. This CDR3 region has 14 residues. The CDR3 DNA reads as TGTGCCAGCAGTCTGGGGGCAGGGAATAATGAGCAGTTCTTC. As protein: CASSLGAGNNEQFF. Drawing the rest from reference TRBV7-3 and TRBJ2-1, the complete variable domain is GAGVSQTPSNKVTEKGKYVELRCDPISGHTALYWYRQSLGQGPEFLIYFQGTGAADDSGLPNDRFFAVRPEGSVSTLKIQRTERGDSAVYLCASSLGAGNNEQFFGPGTRLTVL.

V gene TRBV6-5 combines with J gene TRBJ1-5, with 9 nucleotides matching TRBD1. Germline values: CDR1 MNHEY, CDR2 SVGAGI. The CDR3 is 15 residues long. V shed 6 bases, J shed 1 base, and the junction held 4 bases outside the gene matches. The CDR3 reads CASSGQGSSNQPQHF. CDR3 DNA sequence: TGTGCCAGCAGCGGACAGGGGTCGAGCAATCAGCCCCAGCATTTT.

This chain links TRBV9 with TRBJ2-7, with TRBD2 matching 7 bases. This CDR3 spans 14 amino acids. V was clipped by 5 bases and J by 2 bases; unmatched bases: 7. Germline lookup yields CDR1 SGDLS and CDR2 YYNGEE. CDR3 DNA: TGTGCCAGCAGTGGGAGGGAGGGTGCCTACGAGCAGTACTTC. Translated: CASSGREGAYEQYF.

V and J are TRBV7-9 and TRBJ1-1, with 8 bases lining up with TRBD1. The CDR3 loop spans 15 amino acids. Germline assignment: CDR1 SEHNR and CDR2 FQNEAQ (reference sequence). V trimming: 5 bases; J trimming: 5 bases; junction bases outside the gene matches: 10. CDR3 sequence: CASSPSQGAETEAFF. The CDR3 DNA follows: TGTGCCAGCAGCCCCTCCCAGGGGGCCGAAACTGAAGCTTTCTTT. Variable domain in full (rest from reference TRBV7-9 and TRBJ1-1): DTGVSQNPRHKITKRGQNVTFRCDPISEHNRLYWYRQTLGQGPEFLTYFQNEAQLEKSRLLSDRFSAERPKGSFSTLEIQRTEQGDSAMYLCASSPSQGAETEAFFGQGTRLTVV.

This chain links TRBV19 with TRBJ2-3; 10 nucleotides agree with TRBD1. This CDR3 spans 15 amino acids. Germline lookup yields CDR1 LNHDA and CDR2 SQIVND (reference sequence). Trimming took 7 bases from V and 3 from J; bases not matched to a gene: 7. CDR3: CASIQRTGGTDTQYF. CDR3 DNA sequence: TGTGCCAGTATCCAAAGGACAGGGGGGACAGATACGCAGTATTTT.